Shown below are 26 T cell receptor beta chains from a single sample sequenced in a study of OX40 agonist ivuxolimab in advanced cancers. Sequenced by immunoSEQ multiplex PCR; TCRdb stores in-frame clones only, minus some. The sample lists over 45,000 clones; around 89% were seen once. The specimen was CD4+ or CD8+ T cells sorted from blood, collected in a trial of the OX40 agonist ivuxolimab. The source is an adult with an advanced solid tumor such as melanoma, head and neck, liver or kidney cancer.

V and J are TRBV4-2 and TRBJ1-2; TRBD1 is a possible D gene (5 bases). This CDR3 has 12 amino acids. With 6 bases removed from V and 11 bases from J, the gap between germline ends came to 16 bases. Germline loops: CDR1 LGHNA, CDR2 YNFKEQ. The CDR3 sequence: CASSSQGGRYTF. The CDR3 region has the DNA TGTGCCAGCAGTTCTCAGGGAGGGAGGTACACCTTC.

V is TRBV11-2 and J is TRBJ2-2, with D unresolved. Germline V lookup: CDR1 SGHAT, CDR2 FQNNGV. The CDR3 sequence is 13 residues long. V lost 3 bases, J lost 4 bases, and 6 bases lay in between. The CDR3 nucleotides read TGTGCCAGCAGCTTCGGACCCACCGGGGAGCTGTTTTTT. Translation: CASSFGPTGELFF.

CDR3 sequence reads: CASSTPGTSRETQYF. In DNA form, the CDR3 reads TGTGCCAGTAGTACCCCAGGGACTAGCCGGGAGACCCAGTACTTC. The V and J genes are TRBV19 and TRBJ2-5; 9 bases are a match to TRBD2. The V segment lost 4 bases and the J segment 5 bases; nucleotides outside the gene matches: 8. CDR1 is LNHDA and CDR2 is SQIVND in the germline V gene (reference sequence). The CDR3 contains 15 residues.

The chain carries TRBV4-1 and TRBJ2-7; tentatively, D is TRBD1 (6 bases). CDR3 length equals 12 residues. Germline-derived CDR1 and CDR2 are MGHRA and YSYEKL. V lost 4 bases and J lost 4, with 8 bases in between. For the CDR3, the DNA is TGCGCCAGCAGCCCCGGACAGTACGAGCAGTACTTC. Amino acid sequence: CASSPGQYEQYF.

The rearrangement links TRBV27 to TRBJ2-5, with D possibly matching TRBD1 (5 bases). This CDR3 is 13 amino acids long. Trimming stripped 5 bases from V and 5 bases from J, with 12 bases between. Germline CDR1 and CDR2: MNHEY and SMNVEV (reference sequence). The CDR3 protein is CASSPSSGETQYF. Here the CDR3 DNA reads TGTGCCAGCAGTCCATCTTCAGGGGAGACCCAGTACTTC.

The rearrangement joins TRBV6-4 to TRBJ1-2, with D possibly being TRBD1 (6 bases). The CDR3 totals 15 residues. The V and J ends lost 9 bases and 8 bases respectively, with 25 bases between them. The V gene's germline CDR1 is MRHNA and CDR2 SNTAGT. This CDR3 is CASRGWGRVSTGYTF. CDR3 coding DNA: TGTGCCAGTAGGGGTTGGGGGCGAGTCAGTACGGGCTACACCTTC.

The chain joins TRBV19 to TRBJ2-2; D perhaps matches TRBD2 (5 bases). Germline V gene sequence: CDR1 LNHDA, CDR2 SQIVND (reference sequence). This CDR3 is 14 amino acids long. The ends were cut back, 3 bases at V and 8 bases at J, with 13 bases in the middle. CDR3 protein: CASSISGGGGELFF. The CDR3 DNA sequence: TGTGCCAGTAGTATTTCAGGAGGTGGGGGGGAGCTGTTTTTT.

The gene calls are TRBV27 and TRBJ2-5, with a possible D match to TRBD2 (6 bases). V dropped 5 bases and J dropped 3 bases, with 19 bases sitting between them. CDR1 is MNHEY and CDR2 is SMNVEV in the germline V gene (reference sequence). The CDR3 has 16 residues. The CDR3 nucleotides are TGTGCCAGCAGTGGGACCGGGGCGGGGAGAAAAGAGACCCAGTACTTC. Protein sequence: CASSGTGAGRKETQYF.

The count of this clone is one. The same CDR3 arises from other DNA sequences in this sample as well. This chain uses TRBV11-2 with TRBJ2-3; possible D gene TRBD1, 5 bases. The V end lost 1 base, the J end lost 6 bases, and 5 bases lay between the germline ends. This CDR3 is built from 12 residues. Per the germline V gene, CDR1 is SGHAT and CDR2 is FQNNGV. CDR3 nucleotide sequence: TGTGCCAGCAGCTTAGGGGGCGATACGCAGTATTTT. It specifies CASSLGGDTQYF. Based on the CDR3 plus reference TRBV11-2 and TRBJ2-3, the full variable domain is EAGVAQSPRYKIIEKRQSVAFWCNPISGHATLYWYQQILGQGPKLLIQFQNNGVVDDSQLPKDRFSAERLKGVDSTLKIQPAKLEDSAVYLCASSLGGDTQYFGPGTRLTVL.

This clone was recorded only once. V gene TRBV5-6 combines with J gene TRBJ1-2, with D possibly being TRBD1 (5 bases). The CDR3 consists of 15 residues. The germline V gene has CDR1 SGHDT and CDR2 YYEEEE. V was cut by 0 bases and J by 5 bases, with 14 bases left in between. The CDR3 DNA follows: TGTGCCAGCAGCTTGGCGTTGGGGCCTCATTATGGCTACACCTTC. This sequence encodes CASSLALGPHYGYTF.

The table lists this clone with a few counts. The DNA for the CDR3 is TGTGCCAGCAGTCAGACCTCCAGGGGAACTAATTCACCCCTCCACTTT. It codes for CASSQTSRGTNSPLHF. The chain uses TRBV6-6 and TRBJ1-6; tentatively, D is TRBD1 (6 bases). The germline gives CDR1 MNHNY, CDR2 SVGAGI (reference sequence). This CDR3 has 16 residues. V was shortened by 5 bases and J by 6 bases, with 17 bases between the two germline ends.

The gene calls are TRBV19 and TRBJ2-1, with TRBD2 matching over 14 bases. V lost 9 bases and J lost 6; bases outside the gene matches: 7. Germline values: CDR1 LNHDA, CDR2 SQIVND (reference sequence). The CDR3 sequence is 15 residues long. The CDR3 bases are TGTGCCAGCCCGGGACTAGCGGGAGAGGGCAATGAGCAGTTCTTC. Residues: CASPGLAGEGNEQFF. Complete variable domain (other parts from reference TRBV19 and TRBJ2-1): DGGITQSPKYLFRKEGQNVTLSCEQNLNHDAMYWYRQDPGQGLRLIYYSQIVNDFQKGDIAEGYSVSREKKESFPLTVTSAQKNPTAFYLCASPGLAGEGNEQFFGPGTRLTVL.

This clone was seen only once. The chain combines TRBV5-1 with TRBJ2-7, with TRBD2 as a possible D gene (6 bases). Germline CDR1 and CDR2: SGHRS and YFSETQ. CDR3 length: 13 residues. Deletions cut 2 bases from V and 3 bases from J, with 9 bases between. The CDR3 sequence: CASSFGGNYEQYF. DNA of the CDR3: TGCGCCAGCAGCTTCGGGGGAAACTACGAGCAGTACTTC.

The gene calls are TRBV13 and TRBJ2-1, with 10 bases lining up with TRBD2. V shed 6 bases and J 1 base; nucleotides not matched to a gene: 6. The CDR3 length is 16 residues. In germline, CDR1 is PRHDT, CDR2 FYEKMQ (reference sequence). CDR3 amino acids: CASSFSGGFSYNEQFF. CDR3 nucleotide sequence: TGTGCCAGCAGTTTTAGCGGGGGGTTTTCCTACAATGAGCAGTTCTTC.

The rearrangement links TRBV7-9 to TRBJ1-1, with 10 bases that match TRBD1. V trimming: 5 bases; J trimming: 5 bases; junction bases outside the gene matches: 5. Per germline, CDR1 SEHNR and CDR2 FQNEAQ (reference sequence). This CDR3 has 14 amino acids. CDR3 residues: CASSLGTGVTEAFF. CDR3 coding DNA: TGTGCCAGCAGCCTAGGGACAGGGGTTACTGAAGCTTTCTTT.

This clone was detected only a few times. Other DNA sequences of this sample code for an identical CDR3. This chain connects TRBV19 to TRBJ1-1; no clear D. The CDR3 is 13 amino acids. The V gene's germline CDR1 is LNHDA and CDR2 SQIVND (reference sequence). V was shortened by 1 base and J by 1 base, with 4 bases between the two germline ends. CDR3 nucleotides: TGTGCCAGTAGTATAGGTGGGAACACTGAAGCTTTCTTT. This codes for CASSIGGNTEAFF. The variable domain in full, completed from reference TRBV19 and TRBJ1-1, reads DGGITQSPKYLFRKEGQNVTLSCEQNLNHDAMYWYRQDPGQGLRLIYYSQIVNDFQKGDIAEGYSVSREKKESFPLTVTSAQKNPTAFYLCASSIGGNTEAFFGQGTRLTVV.

The chain is built from TRBV28 and TRBJ2-1; 13 positions match TRBD2. The germline V gene has CDR1 MDHEN and CDR2 SYDVKM. The CDR3 is 15 amino acids. J lost 3 bases, V lost 6 bases, and 2 bases had no gene match. The chain's CDR3 is CASRGTSGNYNEQFF. CDR3 nucleotide sequence: TGTGCCAGCAGGGGGACTAGCGGGAACTACAATGAGCAGTTCTTC.

This chain uses TRBV6-5 with TRBJ2-6; D not certain. Deletions cut 1 base from V and 0 bases from J, with 4 bases between. Germline V gives CDR1 MNHEY, CDR2 SVGAGI. The CDR3 totals 15 residues. The CDR3 bases are TGTGCCAGCAGTTACTTCTTCTCTGGGGCCAACGTCCTGACTTTC. Its translation: CASSYFFSGANVLTF.

This clone was counted between two and nine times. This rearrangement joins TRBV19 to TRBJ1-1, with D maybe TRBD1 (5 bases). The germline V gene encodes CDR1 LNHDA and CDR2 SQIVND (reference sequence). CDR3 length: 13 residues. Trimming cost V 6 bases and J 4 bases, with 12 bases left between them. CDR3 DNA: TGTGCCAGTAGGGGGACCTGGGTCACTGAAGCTTTCTTT. As protein: CASRGTWVTEAFF.

The chain employs TRBV9 and TRBJ2-1; no firm D call. The CDR3 extends over 15 amino acids. CDR1 is SGDLS and CDR2 is YYNGEE in the germline V gene. V was trimmed by 4 bases and J by 0 bases, leaving 11 bases between them. CDR3 bases: TGTGCCAGCAGCCCACGGACGGACTCCTACAATGAGCAGTTCTTC. As protein: CASSPRTDSYNEQFF.

The chain carries TRBV6-1 and TRBJ2-7; 8 nucleotides match TRBD2. The germline V gene encodes CDR1 MNHNS and CDR2 SASEGT. The CDR3 totals 14 residues. The ends lost 9 bases at V and 0 bases at J; junction bases unmatched: 7. CDR3 sequence: CASTLAGVSYEQYF. DNA of the CDR3: TGTGCCAGTACCCTAGCGGGTGTCTCCTACGAGCAGTACTTC.

The genes are TRBV6-1 and TRBJ2-7; the match to TRBD2 covers 12 bases. The CDR3 extends over 13 amino acids. CDR1 and CDR2 from the germline V gene are MNHNS and SASEGT. The ends lost 11 bases at V and 5 bases at J; junction bases unmatched: 7. This chain's CDR3 is CAGRLAGEDEQYF. The CDR3 DNA reads as TGTGCCGGCCGACTAGCGGGAGAAGACGAGCAGTACTTC.

The chain is built from TRBV2 and TRBJ2-7, with D uncertain. The CDR3 is made up of 12 amino acids. Germline assignment: CDR1 SNHLY and CDR2 FYNNEI. Trimming took off 8 bases at V and 0 bases at J, with 8 bases between the two ends. The CDR3 nucleotides are TGTGCCAGCGGTTTTATCTCCTACGAGCAGTACTTC. It encodes CASGFISYEQYF. Filled out from reference TRBV2 and TRBJ2-7, the complete variable domain reads EPEVTQTPSHQVTQMGQEVILRCVPISNHLYFYWYRQILGQKVEFLVSFYNNEISEKSEIFDDQFSVERPDGSNFTLKIRSTKLEDSAMYFCASGFISYEQYFGPGTRLTVT.

The chain has TRBV2 and TRBJ2-7, with D perhaps given as TRBD1 or TRBD2 (5 bases each). Trimming shortened V by 8 bases and J by 8 bases, and 25 bases separated the two germline ends. Germline V lookup: CDR1 SNHLY, CDR2 FYNNEI. The CDR3 has 15 amino acids. CDR3 bases: TGTGCCAGCCTCGGGGCGGGCGGAACTCCAGCGAAGCAGTACTTC. Its protein is CASLGAGGTPAKQYF.

V and J are TRBV11-2 and TRBJ2-7, with TRBD1 identical over 8 bases. Germline V gene lookup returns CDR1 SGHAT and CDR2 FQNNGV. This CDR3 spans 14 amino acids. V was pared by 1 base and J by 2 bases, with 1 base of the junction left unmatched. The CDR3 DNA sequence: TGTGCCAGCAGCTTAGGGACAGGGACCTACGAGCAGTACTTC. It is translated as CASSLGTGTYEQYF.

This clone was detected only once. This chain links TRBV19 with TRBJ2-1; weak D call: TRBD2 (6 bases). Trimming took off 4 bases at V and 9 bases at J, with 13 bases between the two ends. Germline CDR1 reads LNHDA; CDR2 reads SQIVND (reference sequence). The CDR3 consists of 13 residues. CDR3 protein: CASSNRGSSEQFF. CDR3 in DNA: TGTGCCAGTAGTAATCGGGGGTCCTCTGAGCAGTTCTTC.